This entry concerns a single T cell receptor beta chain. This specimen comes from a study of blood T cell repertoires in COVID-19. The wider study: COVID-19 samples collected from the United States, Italy and Spain covered acute and convalescent phases.

V lost 4 bases and J lost 5, with 9 bases in between. Germline values: CDR1 MNHEY, CDR2 SVGAGI. The CDR3 has 12 amino acids. Patients of the Seattle cohort, enrolled during active infection, were followed longitudinally. As handled by the study authors: It was from reference gene primer amplification that nucleated cell counts were estimated. Method: immunoSEQ multiplex PCR; TCRdb's copy keeps in-frame clones and lacks some. V, J and clone size reflect that table, while D and trimming were determined from the DNA. This sample yields around 160,000 clones, of which around 91% are seen a single time; over 10% belongs to the top ten.

V is TRBV6-5 and J is TRBJ2-7; D is unresolved. What was sequenced was peripheral blood. The receptor's source is a man aged 18 to 29 with COVID-19, enrolled during active disease. The CDR3 coding sequence is TGTGCCAGCAGTTCGTACATCGACGAGCAGTACTTC. This codes for CASSSYIDEQYF.